Listed below are T cell receptor beta chains from one sample, sequenced in a study of T-cell memory formation after mild COVID-19. TCRdb called the 5' RACE reads again in MiXCR, with one record for every CDR3 protein. The repertoire includes 340,000 or so distinct CDR3 sequences, roughly 13% of them detected once, and 20% to 25% sits in the top ten. The sequencing sample was made of PBMCs or a T cell subset sorted from them (not recorded which). All receptors come from a man in his late teens or twenties who had mild COVID-19 (a few samples of this study predate the infection). Cell type and time point are not known. The CDR3 runs from the conserved cysteine through the conserved F or W. A D gene is named only where the DNA matches it firmly. Size tells how often a clone was seen (once, few, many) or the class of an expanded clone, and some rows leave it out.

clone size	J gene	V gene	D gene	CDR3 protein	CDR3 DNA
many	TRBJ1-6	TRBV5-1	.	CASSLAGSSYNSPLHF	TGTGCCAGCAGCTTGGCTGGGAGCTCCTATAATTCACCCCTCCACTTT
.	TRBJ2-5	TRBV20-1	.	CSARDGAVPETQYF	TGCAGTGCTAGAGATGGGGCCGTGCCGGAGACCCAGTACTTC
.	TRBJ2-3	TRBV4-3	.	CASSQVLFSSTDTQYF	TGCGCCAGCAGCCAAGTGCTCTTCTCTAGCACAGATACGCAGTATTTT
few	TRBJ2-1	TRBV11-2	.	CASSWELSYADNEQFF	TGTGCCAGCAGCTGGGAACTTTCATACGCGGACAATGAGCAGTTCTTC
.	TRBJ2-5	TRBV6-5	.	CASSYTLRETQYF	TGTGCCAGCAGTTATACTCTTCGGGAGACCCAGTACTTC
few	TRBJ2-7	TRBV9	TRBD2	CASSTLAGGSDEQYF	TGTGCCAGCAGCACCCTAGCGGGGGGATCCGACGAGCAGTACTTC
once	TRBJ2-7	TRBV5-1	.	CASSYSVLSYEQYF	TGCGCCAGCAGCTACTCAGTCCTCTCCTACGAGCAGTACTTC
.	TRBJ2-5	TRBV28	.	CASGVWIGETQYF	TGTGCCAGCGGAGTGTGGATCGGGGAGACCCAGTACTTC
few	TRBJ2-7	TRBV28	TRBD2	CASSLRASGGYEQYF	TGTGCCAGCAGTTTAAGGGCTAGCGGGGGCTACGAGCAGTACTTC
many	TRBJ2-3	TRBV7-2	TRBD1	CASSNRQGLTTDTQYF	TGTGCCAGCAGCAACAGACAGGGTCTCACCACAGATACGCAGTATTTT
few	TRBJ2-7	TRBV5-1	.	CASSLALHTTYEQYF	TGCGCCAGCAGCTTGGCTCTGCATACTACCTACGAGCAGTACTTC
.	TRBJ2-1	TRBV6-5	.	CASRSQVGEQFF	TGTGCCAGCAGGTCTCAAGTCGGCGAGCAGTTCTTC
many	TRBJ1-5	TRBV6-2/TRBV6-3	.	CASSRRRTVQPQHF	TGTGCCAGCAGTCGAAGAAGGACGGTTCAGCCCCAGCATTTT
few	TRBJ2-3	TRBV4-3	.	CASSPTPGQISDTQYF	TGCGCCAGCAGCCCGACGCCAGGACAGATAAGCGATACGCAGTATTTT
.	TRBJ2-7	TRBV27	TRBD2	CASRPTGLTYEQYF	TGTGCCAGCAGGCCCACGGGACTAACCTACGAGCAGTACTTC
many	TRBJ2-3	TRBV5-1	.	CASSTPPDTQYF	TGCGCCAGCAGCACCCCACCCGATACGCAGTATTTT
few	TRBJ2-3	TRBV3-1	TRBD2	CASSAGTSGSHTQYF	TGTGCCAGCAGCGCTGGGACTAGCGGTAGTCATACGCAGTATTTT
.	TRBJ1-5	TRBV9	.	CASSVGSYSNQPQHF	TGTGCCAGCAGCGTAGGCAGTTATAGCAATCAGCCCCAGCATTTT
.	TRBJ1-2	TRBV4-3	.	CASSQDLPGNYGYTF	TGCGCCAGCAGCCAAGATCTCCCAGGGAACTATGGCTACACCTTC
.	TRBJ2-7	TRBV6-2/TRBV6-3	.	CASSYSGAARDEQYF	TGTGCCAGCAGTTACTCGGGCGCCGCTCGGGACGAGCAGTACTTC